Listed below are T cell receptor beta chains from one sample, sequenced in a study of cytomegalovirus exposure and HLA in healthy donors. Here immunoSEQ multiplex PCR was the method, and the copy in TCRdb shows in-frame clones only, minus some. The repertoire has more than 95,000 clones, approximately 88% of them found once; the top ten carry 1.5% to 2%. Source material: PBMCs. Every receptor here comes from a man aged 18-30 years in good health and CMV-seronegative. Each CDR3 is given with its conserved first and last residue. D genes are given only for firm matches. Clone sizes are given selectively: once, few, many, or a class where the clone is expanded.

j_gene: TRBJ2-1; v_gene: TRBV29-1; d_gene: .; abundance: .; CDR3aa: CSVGGTRVEQFF; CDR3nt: TGCAGCGTTGGGGGTACGCGGGTTGAGCAGTTCTTC
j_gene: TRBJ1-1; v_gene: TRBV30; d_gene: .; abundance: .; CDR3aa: CAWRCVRGNTEAFF; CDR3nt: TGTGCCTGGAGGTGTGTCAGGGGAAACACTGAAGCTTTCTTT
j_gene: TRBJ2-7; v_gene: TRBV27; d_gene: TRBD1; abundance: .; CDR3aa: CASSLGTGVSEQYF; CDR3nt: TGTGCCAGCAGTTTGGGGACAGGGGTTTCCGAGCAGTACTTC
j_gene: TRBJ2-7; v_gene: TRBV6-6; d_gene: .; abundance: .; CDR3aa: CASSYSPQRGEQYF; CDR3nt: TGTGCCAGCAGTTACTCGCCCCAACGGGGGGAGCAGTACTTC
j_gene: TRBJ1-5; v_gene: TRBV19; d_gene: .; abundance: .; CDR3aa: CASSIRDSNQPQHF; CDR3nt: TGTGCCAGTAGTATACGGGATAGCAATCAGCCCCAGCATTTT
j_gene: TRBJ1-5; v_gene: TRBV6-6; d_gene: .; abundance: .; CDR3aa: CASSYSMLRSNQPQHF; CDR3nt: TGTGCCAGCAGTTACTCGATGTTGCGGAGCAATCAGCCCCAGCATTTT
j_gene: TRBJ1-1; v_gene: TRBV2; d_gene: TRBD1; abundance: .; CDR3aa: CASRPQGAGWSFF; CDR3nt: TGTGCCAGCAGGCCACAGGGGGCTGGATGGTCTTTCTTT
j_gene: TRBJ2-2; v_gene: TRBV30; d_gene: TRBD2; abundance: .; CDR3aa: CAWSLGLAGDGGELFF; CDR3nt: TGTGCCTGGAGTCTGGGACTAGCGGGGGATGGTGGGGAGCTGTTTTTT
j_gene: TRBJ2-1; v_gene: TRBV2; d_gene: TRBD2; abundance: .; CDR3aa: CASSEAGRSGSYNEQFF; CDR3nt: TGTGCCAGCAGTGAAGCGGGTCGTAGCGGGAGTTATAATGAGCAGTTCTTC
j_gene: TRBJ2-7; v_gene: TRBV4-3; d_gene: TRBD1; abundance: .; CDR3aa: CASSPYYSGTEPTEQYF; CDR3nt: TGCGCCAGCAGCCCATATTATTCCGGGACAGAGCCGACCGAGCAGTACTTC
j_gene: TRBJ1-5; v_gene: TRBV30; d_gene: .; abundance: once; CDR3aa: CAWSIGESNQPQHF; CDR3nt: TGTGCCTGGAGTATAGGGGAATCCAATCAGCCCCAGCATTTT
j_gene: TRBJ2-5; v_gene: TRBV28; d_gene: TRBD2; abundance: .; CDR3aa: CASSFRPSGNRFHGTQYF; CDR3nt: TGTGCCAGCAGTTTTCGGCCTAGCGGGAACCGTTTCCATGGGACCCAGTACTTC
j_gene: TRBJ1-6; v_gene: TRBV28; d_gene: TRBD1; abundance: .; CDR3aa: CASSGTGGSSPLHF; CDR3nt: TGTGCCAGCAGTGGGACAGGGGGGAGTTCACCCCTCCACTTT
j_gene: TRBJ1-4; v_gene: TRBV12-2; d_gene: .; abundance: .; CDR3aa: CASPSVGQGLNEKLFF; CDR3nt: TGTGCAAGCCCGTCGGTCGGACAGGGATTAAATGAAAAACTGTTTTTT
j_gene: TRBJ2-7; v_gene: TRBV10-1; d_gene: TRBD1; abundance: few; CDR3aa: CASSEAGTGAYEQYF; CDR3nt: TGCGCCAGCAGTGAGGCCGGGACAGGAGCCTACGAGCAGTACTTC
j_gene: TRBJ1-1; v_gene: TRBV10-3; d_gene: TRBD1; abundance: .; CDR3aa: CATSTGGQNTEAFF; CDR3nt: TGTGCCACCTCAACAGGGGGTCAGAACACTGAAGCTTTCTTT
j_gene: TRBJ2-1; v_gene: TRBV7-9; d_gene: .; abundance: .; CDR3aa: CASSLWSAVGFRNEQFF; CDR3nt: TGTGCCAGCAGCTTATGGTCCGCTGTGGGCTTTAGGAATGAGCAGTTCTTC
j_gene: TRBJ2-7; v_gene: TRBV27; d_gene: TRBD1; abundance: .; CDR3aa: CASSPGDRDFYEQYF; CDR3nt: TGTGCCAGCAGTCCAGGGGACAGGGACTTCTACGAGCAGTACTTC
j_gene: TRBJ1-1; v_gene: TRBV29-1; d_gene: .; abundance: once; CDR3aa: CSVVRYIGSRTEAFF; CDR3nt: TGCAGCGTTGTCCGTTATATAGGGAGTCGGACTGAAGCTTTCTTT
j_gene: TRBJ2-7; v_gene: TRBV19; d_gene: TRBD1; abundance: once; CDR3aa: CASSIPGQGSGEQYF; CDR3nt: TGTGCCAGTTCAATTCCGGGACAGGGTTCGGGGGAGCAGTACTTC
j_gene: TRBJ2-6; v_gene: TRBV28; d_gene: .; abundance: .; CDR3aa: CATRLHGVSGANVLTF; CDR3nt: TGTGCCACCCGCCTGCACGGAGTTTCTGGGGCCAACGTCCTGACTTTC
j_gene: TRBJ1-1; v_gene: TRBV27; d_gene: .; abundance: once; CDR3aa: CASRKQGGDTEAFF; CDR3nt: TGTGCCAGCAGAAAACAGGGTGGGGACACTGAAGCTTTCTTT
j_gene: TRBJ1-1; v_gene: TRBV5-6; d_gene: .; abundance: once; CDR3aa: CASSPHSGNTEAFF; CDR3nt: TGTGCCAGCAGCCCACACAGCGGGAACACTGAAGCTTTCTTT
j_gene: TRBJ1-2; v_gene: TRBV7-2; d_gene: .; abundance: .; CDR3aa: CASSAPGVGGYTF; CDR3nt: TGTGCCAGCAGCGCCCCAGGGGTCGGGGGCTACACCTTC
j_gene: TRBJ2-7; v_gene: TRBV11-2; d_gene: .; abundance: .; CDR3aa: CASSLDSAGPSYEQYF; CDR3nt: TGTGCCAGCAGCTTAGATTCGGCGGGACCCTCCTACGAGCAGTACTTC
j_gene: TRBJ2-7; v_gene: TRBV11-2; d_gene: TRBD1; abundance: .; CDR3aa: CASSSPGTGRKFPYEQYF; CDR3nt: TGTGCCAGCAGCTCCCCGGGGACAGGGCGAAAATTCCCCTACGAGCAGTACTTC
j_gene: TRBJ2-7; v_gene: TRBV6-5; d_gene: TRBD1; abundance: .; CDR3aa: CASSYSGTGHYEQYF; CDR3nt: TGTGCCAGCAGTTACTCGGGGACAGGGCACTACGAGCAGTACTTC
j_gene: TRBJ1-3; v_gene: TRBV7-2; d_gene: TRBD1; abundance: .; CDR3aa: CASSHLGLKQGNTIYF; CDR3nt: TGTGCCAGCAGCCATCTAGGCTTAAAACAGGGGAACACCATATATTTT
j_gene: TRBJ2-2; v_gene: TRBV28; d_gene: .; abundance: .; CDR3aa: CASSLFGNNTGELFF; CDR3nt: TGTGCCAGCAGTTTATTTGGCAACAACACCGGGGAGCTGTTTTTT
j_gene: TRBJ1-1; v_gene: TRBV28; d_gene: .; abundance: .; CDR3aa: CASSLPGGRVTEAFF; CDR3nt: TGTGCCAGCAGTTTACCCGGGGGGCGGGTCACTGAAGCTTTCTTT
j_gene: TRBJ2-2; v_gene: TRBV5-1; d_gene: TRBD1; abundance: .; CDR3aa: CASDRGLNTGELFF; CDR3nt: TGCGCCAGCGACAGGGGGCTCAACACCGGGGAGCTGTTTTTT
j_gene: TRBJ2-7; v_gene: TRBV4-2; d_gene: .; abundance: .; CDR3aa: CASSQETTPHEQYF; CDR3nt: TGTGCCAGCAGCCAAGAGACGACTCCCCACGAGCAGTACTTC
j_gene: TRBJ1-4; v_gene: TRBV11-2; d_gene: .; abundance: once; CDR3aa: CASSLFPGQLVEKLFF; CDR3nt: TGTGCCAGCAGCTTATTTCCAGGGCAGTTGGTTGAAAAACTGTTTTTT
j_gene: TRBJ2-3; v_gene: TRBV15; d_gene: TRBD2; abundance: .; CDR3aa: CATSRDFRTSGSTDTQYF; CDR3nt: TGTGCCACCAGCAGAGATTTTCGGACTAGCGGTAGCACAGATACGCAGTATTTT
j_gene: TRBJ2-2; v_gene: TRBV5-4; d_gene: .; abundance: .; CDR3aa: CASRSPSGELFF; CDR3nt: TGTGCCAGCAGATCTCCTAGCGGGGAGCTGTTTTTT
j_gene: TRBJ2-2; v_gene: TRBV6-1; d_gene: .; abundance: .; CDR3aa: CASSEGITANTGELFF; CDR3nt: TGTGCCAGCAGTGAAGGTATAACAGCGAACACCGGGGAGCTGTTTTTT
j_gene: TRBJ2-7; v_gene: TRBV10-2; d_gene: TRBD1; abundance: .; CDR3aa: CASRGQGSYEQYF; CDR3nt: TGCGCCAGCAGAGGACAGGGTTCCTACGAGCAGTACTTC
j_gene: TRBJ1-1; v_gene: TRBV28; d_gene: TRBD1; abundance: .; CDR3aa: CASSLRTGADTEAFF; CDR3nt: TGTGCCAGCAGTTTAAGAACAGGGGCGGACACTGAAGCTTTCTTT
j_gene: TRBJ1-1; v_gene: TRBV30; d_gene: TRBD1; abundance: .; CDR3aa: CAWSVLTGGTEAFF; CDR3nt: TGTGCCTGGAGTGTACTCACAGGGGGCACTGAAGCTTTCTTT
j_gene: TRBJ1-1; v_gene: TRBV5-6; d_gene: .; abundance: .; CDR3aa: CASSPSTRRRANEAFF; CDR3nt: TGTGCCAGCAGCCCAAGCACCAGACGCAGGGCTAATGAAGCTTTCTTT
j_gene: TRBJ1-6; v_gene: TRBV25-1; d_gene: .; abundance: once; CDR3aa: CASSEISVTGPYNSPLHF; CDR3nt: TGTGCCAGCAGTGAAATAAGTGTTACAGGGCCCTATAATTCACCCCTCCACTTT
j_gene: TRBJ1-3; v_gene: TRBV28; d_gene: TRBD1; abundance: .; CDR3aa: CASSTRTGGSGNTIYF; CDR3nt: TGTGCCAGCAGCACACGCACAGGGGGCTCTGGAAACACCATATATTTT
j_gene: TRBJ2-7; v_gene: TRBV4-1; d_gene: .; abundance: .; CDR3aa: CASSQDRKGYEQYF; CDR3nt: TGCGCCAGCAGCCAAGACAGGAAAGGATACGAGCAGTACTTC
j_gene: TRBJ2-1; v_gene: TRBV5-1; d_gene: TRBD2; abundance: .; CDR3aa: CASSVLTSGSYNEQFF; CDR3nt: TGCGCCAGCAGCGTCCTGACTAGCGGGAGCTACAATGAGCAGTTCTTC
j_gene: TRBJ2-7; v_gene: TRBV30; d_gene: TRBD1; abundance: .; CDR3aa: CAWSFRGRKYEQYF; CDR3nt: TGTGCCTGGAGTTTTAGGGGGCGCAAATACGAGCAGTACTTC
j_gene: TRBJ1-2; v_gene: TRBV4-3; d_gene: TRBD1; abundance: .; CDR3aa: CASSQDQGVHGYTF; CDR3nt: TGCGCCAGCAGCCAAGATCAGGGGGTTCATGGCTACACCTTC
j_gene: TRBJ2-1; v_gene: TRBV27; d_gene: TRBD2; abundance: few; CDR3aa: CASSSSGSVSNEQFF; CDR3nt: TGTGCCAGCAGTTCTAGCGGGAGTGTTTCGAATGAGCAGTTCTTC
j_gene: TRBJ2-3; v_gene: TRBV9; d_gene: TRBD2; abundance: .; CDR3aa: CASSVGASGGGTDTQYF; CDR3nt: TGTGCCAGCAGCGTCGGGGCTAGCGGGGGAGGCACAGATACGCAGTATTTT
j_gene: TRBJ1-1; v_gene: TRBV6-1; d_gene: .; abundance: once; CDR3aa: CASSEGTDLNTEAFF; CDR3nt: TGTGCCAGCAGTGAAGGGACAGATTTGAACACTGAAGCTTTCTTT
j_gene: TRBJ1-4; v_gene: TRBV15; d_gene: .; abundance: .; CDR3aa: CATSRVVGPNEKLFF; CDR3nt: TGTGCCACCAGCAGAGTCGTGGGGCCTAATGAAAAACTGTTTTTT
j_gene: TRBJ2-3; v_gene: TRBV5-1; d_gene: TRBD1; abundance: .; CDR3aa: CASSLDPGQGTDTQYF; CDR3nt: TGCGCCAGCAGCTTGGATCCGGGACAGGGCACAGATACGCAGTATTTT
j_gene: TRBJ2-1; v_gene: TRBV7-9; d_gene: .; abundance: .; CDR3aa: CASSAGLTTSTHNEQFF; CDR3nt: TGTGCCAGCAGCGCGGGCCTTACAACTAGCACCCACAATGAGCAGTTCTTC
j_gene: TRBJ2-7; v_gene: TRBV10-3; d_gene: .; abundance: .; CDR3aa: CAISRSSYEQYF; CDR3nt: TGTGCCATCAGTCGTAGCTCCTACGAGCAGTACTTC
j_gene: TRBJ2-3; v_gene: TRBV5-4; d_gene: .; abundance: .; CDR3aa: CASSLRRNLGTDTQYF; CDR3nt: TGTGCCAGCAGCTTGCGGAGGAATTTGGGCACAGATACGCAGTATTTT